This T cell receptor beta chain was captured by sequencing in a study of radiotherapy plus CTLA-4 blockade in lung cancer. Study-wide background: Objective response rate was 15% to 20%; disease control rate, around 30%.

Germline V gene data show CDR1 as WNHNN and CDR2 as SYGVQD (reference sequence). CDR3 length equals 11 residues. V gave up 3 bases and J gave up 9 bases, with 7 bases separating them. Regarding the study as a whole: Expansion of tumor-derived TCR clones was observed in blood after radiotherapy plus ipilimumab. With interferon-beta, early dynamics of blood T cell clones were reported to best predict response.

As to this clone: Its antigen is as yet unknown.

The study treated chemo-refractory metastatic non-small-cell lung cancer patients with focal radiation plus ipilimumab CTLA-4 blockade. Assay: immunoSEQ multiplex PCR; the TCRdb copy retains only in-frame clones and omits some. The data contain about 72,000 clones, over 80% of them singletons. The sample was peripheral blood, taken from a patient treated with radiotherapy plus ipilimumab. This clonotype originated in a human donor with non-small cell lung cancer who had a partial response to radiotherapy plus ipilimumab. V gene TRBV10-1 combines with J gene TRBJ2-3; D is undetermined. The chain's CDR3 is CASSDTYTQYF. The CDR3 DNA reads TGCGCCAGCAGTGATACTTACACGCAGTATTTT.